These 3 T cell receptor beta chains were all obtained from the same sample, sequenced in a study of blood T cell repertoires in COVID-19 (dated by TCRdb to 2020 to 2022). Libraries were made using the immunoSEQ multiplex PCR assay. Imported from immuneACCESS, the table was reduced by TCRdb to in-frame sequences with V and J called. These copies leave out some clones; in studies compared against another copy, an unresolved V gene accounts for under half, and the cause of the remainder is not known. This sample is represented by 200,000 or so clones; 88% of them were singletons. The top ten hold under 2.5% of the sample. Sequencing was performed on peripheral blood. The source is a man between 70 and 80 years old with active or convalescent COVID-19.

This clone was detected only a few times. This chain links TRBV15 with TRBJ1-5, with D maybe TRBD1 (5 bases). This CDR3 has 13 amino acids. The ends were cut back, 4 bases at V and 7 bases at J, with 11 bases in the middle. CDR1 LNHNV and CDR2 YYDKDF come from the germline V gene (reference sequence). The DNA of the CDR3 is TGTGCCACCAGCACCCAGGGTGACCAGCCCCAGCATTTT. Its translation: CATSTQGDQPQHF. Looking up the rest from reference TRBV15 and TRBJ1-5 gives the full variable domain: DAMVIQNPRYQVTQFGKPVTLSCSQTLNHNVMYWYQQKSSQAPKLLFHYYDKDFNNEADTPDNFQSRRPNTSFCFLDIRSPGLGDTAMYLCATSTQGDQPQHFGDGTRLSIL.

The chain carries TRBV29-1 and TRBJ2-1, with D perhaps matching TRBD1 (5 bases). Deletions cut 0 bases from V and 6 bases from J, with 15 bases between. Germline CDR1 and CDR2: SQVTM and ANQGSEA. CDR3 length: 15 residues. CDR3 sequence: CSVEDRAGLFNEQFF. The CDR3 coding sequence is TGCAGCGTTGAAGATAGGGCAGGGTTGTTCAATGAGCAGTTCTTC.

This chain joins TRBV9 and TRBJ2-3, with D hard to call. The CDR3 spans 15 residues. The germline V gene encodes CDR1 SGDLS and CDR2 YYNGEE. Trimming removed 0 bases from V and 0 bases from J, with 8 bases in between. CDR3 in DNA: TGTGCCAGCAGCGTAGGGCAGGCGAGCACAGATACGCAGTATTTT. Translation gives CASSVGQASTDTQYF.